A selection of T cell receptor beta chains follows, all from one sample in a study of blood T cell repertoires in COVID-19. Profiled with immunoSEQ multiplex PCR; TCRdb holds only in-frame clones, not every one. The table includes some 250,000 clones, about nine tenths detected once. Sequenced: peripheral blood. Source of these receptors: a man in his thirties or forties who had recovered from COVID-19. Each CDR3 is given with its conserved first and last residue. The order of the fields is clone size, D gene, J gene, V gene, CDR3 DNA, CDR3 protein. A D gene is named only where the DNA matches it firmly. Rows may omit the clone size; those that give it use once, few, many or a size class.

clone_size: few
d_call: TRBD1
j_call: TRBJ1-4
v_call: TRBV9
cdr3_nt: TGTGCCAGCAGCGGCTACAGGGGTGAAAAACTGTTTTTT
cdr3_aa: CASSGYRGEKLFF

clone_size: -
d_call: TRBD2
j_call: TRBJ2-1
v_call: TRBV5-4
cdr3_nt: TGTGCCAGCAGCTTGGGGGGGGGACTAGCGGCTAACAATGAGCAGTTCTTC
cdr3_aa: CASSLGGGLAANNEQFF

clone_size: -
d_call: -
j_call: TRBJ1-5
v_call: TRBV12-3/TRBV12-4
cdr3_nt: TGTGCCAGCAGTCCACTCCCCAGGGGCACCTGGCATTTT
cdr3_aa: CASSPLPRGTWHF

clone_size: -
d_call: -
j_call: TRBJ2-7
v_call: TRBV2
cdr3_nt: TGTGCCAGCAGTGTAGCCAGTACCTACGAGCAGTACTTC
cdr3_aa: CASSVASTYEQYF

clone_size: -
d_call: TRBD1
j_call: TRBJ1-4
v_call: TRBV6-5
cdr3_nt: TGTGCCAGCAGTTACTCCCCGGGACAGGGGGAAAAACTGTTTTTT
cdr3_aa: CASSYSPGQGEKLFF

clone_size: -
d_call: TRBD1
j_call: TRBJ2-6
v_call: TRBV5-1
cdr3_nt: TGCGCCAGCAGCTCACAGGGGTCTGGGGCCAACGTCCTGACTTTC
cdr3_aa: CASSSQGSGANVLTF

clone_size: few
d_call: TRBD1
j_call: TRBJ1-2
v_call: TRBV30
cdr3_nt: TGTGCCTGGAGGGGGAGAACGGGACAGGGGGCGGGAGGCTACACCTTC
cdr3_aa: CAWRGRTGQGAGGYTF

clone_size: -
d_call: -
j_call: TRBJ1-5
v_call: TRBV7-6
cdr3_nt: TGTGCCAGCAGCTTGTCAGGGGGCAATCAGCCCCAGCATTTT
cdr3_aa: CASSLSGGNQPQHF

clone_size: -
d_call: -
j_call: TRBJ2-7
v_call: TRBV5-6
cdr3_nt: TGTGCCAGCAGCCAGTTGGGCGGGAACTACGAGCAGTACTTC
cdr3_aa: CASSQLGGNYEQYF

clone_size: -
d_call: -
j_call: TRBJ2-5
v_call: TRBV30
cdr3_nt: TGTGCCTGGAGTTTCCATCATGGACGGGGCCAAGAGACCCAGTACTTC
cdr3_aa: CAWSFHHGRGQETQYF

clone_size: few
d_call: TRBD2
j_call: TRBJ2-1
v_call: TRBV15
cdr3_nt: TGTGCCACCAGCAGAGCGGTGACTAGCGGGAAAAGCTACAATGAGCAGTTCTTC
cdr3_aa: CATSRAVTSGKSYNEQFF

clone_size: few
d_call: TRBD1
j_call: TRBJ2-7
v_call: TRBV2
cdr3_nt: TGTGCCAGCCGCAGCGTTGACGGACAGGGTTTATTTCCCTACGAGCAGTACTTC
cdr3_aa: CASRSVDGQGLFPYEQYF

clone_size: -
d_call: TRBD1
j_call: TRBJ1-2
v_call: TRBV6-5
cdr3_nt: TGTGCCAGCAGTTACTCGACGGGACAGGGGTATGGCTACACCTTC
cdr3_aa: CASSYSTGQGYGYTF

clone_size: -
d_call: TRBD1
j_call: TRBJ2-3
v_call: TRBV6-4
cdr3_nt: TGTGCCAGCAGTGACGGGACAGGGGGCGGCACAGATACGCAGTATTTT
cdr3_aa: CASSDGTGGGTDTQYF

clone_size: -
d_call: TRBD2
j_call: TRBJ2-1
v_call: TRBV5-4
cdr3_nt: TGTGCCAGCAGCGCAGCACTAGCGGGGACCCCTGGTGAGCAGTTCTTC
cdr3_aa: CASSAALAGTPGEQFF

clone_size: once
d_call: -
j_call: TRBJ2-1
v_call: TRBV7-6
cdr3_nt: TGTGCCAGCAGCTTCGACACAGTGGCCTACAATGAGCAGTTCTTC
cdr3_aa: CASSFDTVAYNEQFF

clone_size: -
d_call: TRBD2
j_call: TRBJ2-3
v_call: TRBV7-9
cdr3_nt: TGTGCCAGCAGTAGAAACCGGGAAGCGGGGGGGCCGGAGACAGATACGCAGTATTTT
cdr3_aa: CASSRNREAGGPETDTQYF

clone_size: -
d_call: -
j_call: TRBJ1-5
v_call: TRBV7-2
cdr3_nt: TGTGCCAGCAGCCTCACAGGCACCAATCAGCCCCAGCATTTT
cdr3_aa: CASSLTGTNQPQHF

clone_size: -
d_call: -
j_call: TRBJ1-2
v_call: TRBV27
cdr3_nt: TGTGCCAGCAGTTTATTGGGGGGTGAGGGCTACACCTTC
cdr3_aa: CASSLLGGEGYTF

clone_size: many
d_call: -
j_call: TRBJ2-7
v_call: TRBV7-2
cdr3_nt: TGTGCCAGCAGCTTTAACACAGTATCCTACGAGCAGTACTTC
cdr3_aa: CASSFNTVSYEQYF

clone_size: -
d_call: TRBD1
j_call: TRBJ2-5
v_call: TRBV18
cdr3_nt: TGTGCCAGCTCACGAGGACAGGTTCCCGAGACCCAGTACTTC
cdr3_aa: CASSRGQVPETQYF

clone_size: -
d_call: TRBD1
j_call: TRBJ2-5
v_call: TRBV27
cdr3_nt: TGTGCCAGAAAGCTTTTAACAGGGGCCCCCCAAGAGACCCAGTACTTC
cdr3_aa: CARKLLTGAPQETQYF

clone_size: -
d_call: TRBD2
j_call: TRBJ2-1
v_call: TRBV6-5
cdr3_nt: TGTGCCAGCAGTTACTCAAGGGGCGGAGCGGGAGAGCAGTTCTTC
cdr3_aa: CASSYSRGGAGEQFF

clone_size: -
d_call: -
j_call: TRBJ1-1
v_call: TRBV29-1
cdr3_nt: TGCAGCGTCGGGGCCGGGGGTGAGGCTTTCTTT
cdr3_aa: CSVGAGGEAFF

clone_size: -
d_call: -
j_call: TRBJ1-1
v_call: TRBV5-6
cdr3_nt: TGTGCCAGCACTTTTGGGGGGGTTGAAGCTTTCTTT
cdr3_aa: CASTFGGVEAFF

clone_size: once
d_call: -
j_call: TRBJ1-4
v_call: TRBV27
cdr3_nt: TGTGCCAGCCGGGACACGGATAATGAAAAACTGTTTTTT
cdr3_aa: CASRDTDNEKLFF

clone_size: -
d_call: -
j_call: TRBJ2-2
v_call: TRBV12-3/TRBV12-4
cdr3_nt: TGTGCCAGCACTCTTAATCGGGAGGAGCTGTTTTTT
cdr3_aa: CASTLNREELFF

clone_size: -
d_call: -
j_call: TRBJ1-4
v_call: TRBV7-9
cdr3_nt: TGTGCCAGCAGCTTAGGCCGGGATGAAAAACTGTTTTTT
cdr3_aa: CASSLGRDEKLFF

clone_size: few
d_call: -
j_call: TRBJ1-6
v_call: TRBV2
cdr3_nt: TGTGCCAGCAGTGGACCGGGACGGGAGAATTCACCCCTCCACTTT
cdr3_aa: CASSGPGRENSPLHF

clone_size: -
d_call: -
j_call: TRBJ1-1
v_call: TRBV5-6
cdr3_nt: TGTGCCAGCAGCTTGGGTGGCGGGATTGAAGCTTTCTTT
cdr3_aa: CASSLGGGIEAFF

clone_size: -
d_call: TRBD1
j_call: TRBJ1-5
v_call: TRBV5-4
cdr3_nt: TGTGCCAGCAGCTCGGGACAGGGCGATCAGCCCCAGCATTTT
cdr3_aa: CASSSGQGDQPQHF

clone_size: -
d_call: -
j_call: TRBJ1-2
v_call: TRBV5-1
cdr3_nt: TGCGCCAGCAGCGATGGGCTATATGGGGAGAATGGCTACACCTTC
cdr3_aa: CASSDGLYGENGYTF

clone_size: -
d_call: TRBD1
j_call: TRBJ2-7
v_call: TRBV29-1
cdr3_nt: TGCAGCGTTGAAGTCGCGGACAGGGCATACTACGAGCAGTACTTC
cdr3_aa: CSVEVADRAYYEQYF

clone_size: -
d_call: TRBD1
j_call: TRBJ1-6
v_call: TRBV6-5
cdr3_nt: TGTGCCAGCAGGGGGGACAGGGTAAATTCACCCCTCCACTTT
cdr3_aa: CASRGDRVNSPLHF

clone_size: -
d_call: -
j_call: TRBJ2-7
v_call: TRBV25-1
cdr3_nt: TGTGCCAGCAGTAAACAGATTTTTGGCGAGCAGTACTTC
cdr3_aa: CASSKQIFGEQYF

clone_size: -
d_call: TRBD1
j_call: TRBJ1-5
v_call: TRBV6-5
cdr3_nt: TGTGCCAGCACCATAACAGGGGTTCCCAATCAGCCCCAGCATTTT
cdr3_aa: CASTITGVPNQPQHF

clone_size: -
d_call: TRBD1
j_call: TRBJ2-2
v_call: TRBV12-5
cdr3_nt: TGTGCTAGTGGTCCCCTGGACAGGGACGTCGACACCGGGGAGCTGTTTTTT
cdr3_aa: CASGPLDRDVDTGELFF